This T cell receptor (beta chain) was captured by sequencing in a study of radiotherapy plus CTLA-4 blockade in lung cancer. General observations from the study: There was expansion of tumor-derived TCR clones in blood after radiotherapy plus ipilimumab.

Assay: immunoSEQ multiplex PCR; the TCRdb copy retains only in-frame clones and omits some. The table lists over 95,000 clones, 65% to 75% of them singletons. A word on this clone: Its antigen is still unknown. The junction does not match germline at one end; this may be a read error.

Material: peripheral blood, obtained from a patient treated with radiotherapy plus ipilimumab. The source of this sequence is a human donor with non-small cell lung cancer who had a partial response to radiotherapy plus ipilimumab. Some clones in this sample may be carry-over from other donors' samples.

CDR3 region: CASSVERAAGNTVYF. The DNA of the CDR3 is TGTGCCAGCAGCGTAGAAAGGGCGGCGGGAAACACCGTATATTTT. The chain couples TRBV9 to TRBJ1-3; D gene uncertain. The CDR3 sequence is 15 residues long. Germline V gives CDR1 SGDLS, CDR2 YYNGEE.